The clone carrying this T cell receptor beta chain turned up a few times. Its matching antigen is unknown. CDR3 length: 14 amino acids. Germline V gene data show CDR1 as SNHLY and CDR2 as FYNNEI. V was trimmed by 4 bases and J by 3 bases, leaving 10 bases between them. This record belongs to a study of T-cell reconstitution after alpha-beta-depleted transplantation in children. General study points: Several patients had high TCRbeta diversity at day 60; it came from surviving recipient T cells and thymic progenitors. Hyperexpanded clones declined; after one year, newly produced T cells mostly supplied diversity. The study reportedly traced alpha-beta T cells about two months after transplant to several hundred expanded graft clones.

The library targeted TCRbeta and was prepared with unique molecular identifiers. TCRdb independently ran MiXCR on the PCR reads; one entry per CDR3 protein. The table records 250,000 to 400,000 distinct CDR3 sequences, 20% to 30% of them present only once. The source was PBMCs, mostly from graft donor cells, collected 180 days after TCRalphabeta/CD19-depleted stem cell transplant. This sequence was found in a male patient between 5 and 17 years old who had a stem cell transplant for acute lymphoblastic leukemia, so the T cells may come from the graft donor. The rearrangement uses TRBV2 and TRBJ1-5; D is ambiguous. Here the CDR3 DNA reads TGTGCCAGCAGTGCTAGGGTTATCAATCAGCCCCAGCATTTT. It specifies CASSARVINQPQHF.